A single sample gave rise to the 11 T cell receptor beta chains below, sequenced in a study of identifying expanded T cells in peripheral blood. Some clones are missing from TCRdb's copy, which holds only in-frame ones; the method was immunoSEQ multiplex PCR. The data contain 70,000 to 95,000 clones, 85% to 90% of them singletons. Sequencing was done on a sample of blood. These receptors all stem from a person between 18 and 75 years old in good health.

This clone appeared a single time. The chain has TRBV5-6 and TRBJ2-3, with D possibly being TRBD1 (6 bases). Germline loops: CDR1 SGHDT, CDR2 YYEEEE. The CDR3 contains 14 residues. Trimming took off 2 bases at V and 4 bases at J, with 11 bases between the two ends. CDR3 protein: CASSFGQSADTQYF. The CDR3 coding sequence is TGTGCCAGCAGCTTCGGACAGAGTGCAGATACGCAGTATTTT.

The V gene is TRBV2, the J gene TRBJ2-7, with D unresolved. CDR1 is SNHLY, CDR2 FYNNEI, per germline. This CDR3 is 11 amino acids long. V was trimmed by 5 bases and J by 7 bases, leaving 9 bases between them. Here the CDR3 reads CASSPVREQYF. In nucleotides, the CDR3 is TGTGCCAGCAGTCCCGTGAGGGAGCAGTACTTC.

The genes are TRBV7-9 and TRBJ2-1; D might be TRBD2 (6 bases). Germline V lookup: CDR1 SEHNR, CDR2 FQNEAQ (reference sequence). The CDR3 sequence is 17 residues long. Trimming removed 5 bases at V and 7 bases at J, with 24 bases between. CDR3: CASSPKLPGSGWNEQFF. The CDR3 DNA reads TGTGCCAGCAGCCCAAAACTTCCCGGGAGCGGGTGGAATGAGCAGTTCTTC. The full variable domain, with the rest looked up from reference TRBV7-9 and TRBJ2-1, is DTGVSQNPRHKITKRGQNVTFRCDPISEHNRLYWYRQTLGQGPEFLTYFQNEAQLEKSRLLSDRFSAERPKGSFSTLEIQRTEQGDSAMYLCASSPKLPGSGWNEQFFGPGTRLTVL.

V is TRBV28 and J is TRBJ2-5; D gene unclear. The CDR3 contains 13 residues. The V gene lost 7 bases and the J gene lost 0 bases, with 9 bases spanning the gap. CDR1 and CDR2 (germline): MDHEN, SYDVKM. In DNA form, the CDR3 reads TGTGCCAGCAACGCGGATTACCAAGAGACCCAGTACTTC. Its translation is CASNADYQETQYF.

As concerns this clone: One junction end disagrees with the germline gene, perhaps due to a read error. The chain employs TRBV5-1 and TRBJ1-6; D is possibly TRBD1 (6 bases). This CDR3 is 13 amino acids long. CDR1 is SGHRS and CDR2 is YFSETQ in the germline V gene. The DNA for the CDR3 is TGCGCCAGCCGACAGGATCTCAATTCACCCCGCCACTTT. It encodes CASRQDLNSPRHF.

V gene TRBV5-1 combines with J gene TRBJ1-1, with D possibly being TRBD1 (5 bases). Germline CDR1 is SGHRS and CDR2 is YFSETQ. This CDR3 is 13 amino acids long. Trimming stripped 4 bases from V and 5 bases from J, with 12 bases between. The chain's CDR3 is CASSPREGTEAFF. The CDR3 bases are TGCGCCAGCAGCCCCAGGGAGGGTACTGAAGCTTTCTTT.

The DNA for the CDR3 is TGTGCCAGCAGTCCGGACAGCAATCAGCCCCAGCATTTT. Encoded protein: CASSPDSNQPQHF. The chain employs TRBV28 and TRBJ1-5; D gene unclear. CDR1 and CDR2 (germline): MDHEN, SYDVKM. Trimming stripped 5 bases from V and 1 base from J, with 6 bases between. The CDR3 runs to 13 residues. The whole variable domain, remainder taken from reference TRBV28 and TRBJ1-5, is DVKVTQSSRYLVKRTGEKVFLECVQDMDHENMFWYRQDPGLGLRLIYFSYDVKMKEKGDIPEGYSVSREKKERFSLILESASTNQTSMYLCASSPDSNQPQHFGDGTRLSIL.

V usage is TRBV5-1 and J usage is TRBJ1-2, with 8 positions matching TRBD1. V shed 1 base and J 1 base; nucleotides not matched to a gene: 3. The CDR3 sequence is 15 residues long. The V gene's germline CDR1 is SGHRS and CDR2 YFSETQ. The CDR3 bases are TGCGCCAGCAGCTTGAGACAGGGGAGTAACTATGGCTACACCTTC. Translating it yields CASSLRQGSNYGYTF.

The V call is TRBV5-1, the J call TRBJ2-7; no firm D call. Germline V CDR1 and CDR2: SGHRS, YFSETQ. CDR3 size: 14 residues. The ends were cut back, 0 bases at V and 2 bases at J, with 9 bases in the middle. The CDR3 spells CASSLGADTYEQYF. CDR3 bases: TGCGCCAGCAGCTTGGGAGCAGATACCTACGAGCAGTACTTC.

This clone was counted between two and nine times. This sequence joins TRBV29-1 and TRBJ1-1; D call uncertain. There are 12 residues in the CDR3. The V gene's germline CDR1 is SQVTM and CDR2 ANQGSEA. The CDR3 loop reads CSTGNMNTEAFF. CDR3 coding DNA: TGCAGTACCGGCAACATGAACACTGAAGCTTTCTTT.

V and J are TRBV7-6 and TRBJ2-7; 7 bases match TRBD1. V was clipped by 4 bases and J by 4 bases; unmatched bases: 7. The CDR3 consists of 14 residues. From germline, CDR1 is SGHVS and CDR2 FNYEAQ. The CDR3 sequence is CASSSLTGTYEQYF. CDR3 nucleotide sequence: TGTGCCAGCAGCTCACTGACAGGGACGTACGAGCAGTACTTC.